This T cell receptor (beta chain) was retrieved from a study of blood T cell repertoires in COVID-19 (dated by TCRdb to 2018 to 2020). Notes on the research overall: Collaborator samples came from the United States, Italy and Spain and covered acute and convalescent phases of COVID-19. Sample metadata almost always included a de-identified subject ID, COVID-19 status, age in years and sex. Samples were obtained from the ongoing ImmuneRACE study (first 160 participants) and from 1,254 subjects provided by 6 global collaborators. The repertoires were made available in a free public database intended to serve as a resource for research on the immune response to SARS-CoV-2. Deeply sampled blood TCRbeta repertoires from subjects exposed to, actively infected with, or recovered from COVID-19 were included in the dataset. Where available, HLA class I and class II types were taken from metadata supplied by the sample provider and were not determined by assay-based typing. The material from the prospective study consisted of cDNA or gDNA derived from T cells, B-cell-depleted T cells, or PBMCs. Overall results and qualifications from the work: The quantity of clinical and demographic metadata differed by source and by participant and was supplied without curation.

Participants in the prospective study were aged about 18 to 95 years, lived in 20 to 25 United States geographic areas, and enrolled through a virtual design. Cohort assignment in the prospective study relied on participant-reported clinical history from a screening survey and a study questionnaire. Recovered participants in ImmuneRACE Cohort 3 were defined by two consecutive negative NP/OP PCR tests, clearance by a healthcare professional, or resolution of symptoms. In the prospective study, whole blood, serum and a nasopharyngeal or oropharyngeal swab were collected from each participant by mobile phlebotomists. Additional blood draws and questionnaires over an approximately 2-month period could optionally be provided by prospective study participants. Blood samples from the prospective study were shipped frozen or at room temperature prior to DNA extraction. Including the terminal cysteine and phenylalanine, the CDR3 comprises 15 residues. Here the CDR3 DNA is all that survives: 45 bases in frame from base 1. Reading the germline V gene gives CDR1 MDHEN and CDR2 SYDVKM. Trimmed from V: 8 bases; trimmed from J: 3 bases; junction bases lacking a gene match: 11.

TCRbeta CDR3 regions were amplified from genomic DNA using the immunoSEQ Assay, a bias-controlled multiplex PCR. In the paper's pipeline: The number of nucleated cells in each sample was estimated by amplification of reference gene primers within the assay. Sequence reads were collapsed and filtered to measure the absolute abundance of every unique TCRbeta CDR3 rearrangement. Productive Simpson clonality was computed per sample as the square root of Simpson's diversity index over productive rearrangements. TCRdb obtained this table from immuneACCESS and retained in-frame rearrangements with V and J assigned. These tables miss some clones; where compared with another copy, unresolved V genes account for less than half of the shortfall, and the remainder is unexplained. Clonal size and the V and J genes are those of that table, whereas D and trimming came from the DNA. The sample table holds a few hundred thousand clones, of which less than 95% were seen once. Approximately 0.65% of the sample is taken by the ten largest.

To note about this clone: The antigen this receptor binds is unknown. The record has no base qualities; no much larger clone is one base away.

The sequence is built from TRBV28 and TRBJ2-3, and 7 junction bases match TRBD1. The specimen sequenced was PBMCs or T cells enriched from blood (not recorded which). This receptor was identified in a man between 18 and 35 years old who had recovered from COVID-19. CDR3 reads: CASWTGTVKTDTQYF. At the DNA level, the sequence is TGTGCCAGCTGGACCGGGACAGTAAAGACAGATACGCAGTATTTT.